This T cell receptor beta chain was found in a study of cytomegalovirus exposure and HLA in healthy donors (dated by TCRdb to 2015 to 2018). Turning to the overall study: In an earlier analysis of fewer than 750 of the donors, around 290 Gb of sequence data and 95 million to 130 million unique TCR beta sequences from about 179 million T cells were reported. The later analysis used no new phenotypic data to find candidate immune exposures, relying instead on TCR beta sequences and their occurrence across donors. A handful of DR-DQ haplotypes were handled as single units for association and clustering because linkage in the cohort was strong. In a later genetic analysis, genome-wide SNP genotypes for 398 of the 666 donors were used, and that subset was treated as a discovery cohort. Alongside the repertoire data, information on donor age, sex, ethnicity and CMV serostatus was compiled. A later analysis re-examined previously published TCR beta repertoires from 610 or so donors and added high-resolution HLA genotyping to investigate patterns of TCR occurrence. HLA typing covered class I and class II loci at four-digit resolution. Using immunosequencing, the study profiled T cell repertoires from some 670 subjects and related those repertoires to cytomegalovirus serostatus. Every repertoire in the discovery cohort had been generated on one and the same sequencing platform. The number of donors typed differed by locus, with roughly 620-630 for A, B, C, DRB1 and DQB1, over 500 for DQA1, 600 to 610 for DPA1, and around 460 for DPB1. Along with the roughly 670-subject first cohort, a separate validation cohort of roughly 110 different subjects was used. Across 300 to 500 genotyped donors of the cohort, an average of 235,054 unique TCR beta nucleotide sequences per donor were sequenced, and roughly 20% of those sequences were non-productive. Among the roughly 400 genotyped donors, more than 70% belonged to the genetic ancestry cluster associated with self-reported Caucasian donors. Approximately 300 gigabases of sequencing data and roughly 81 million unique TCR sequences made up an early release that covered 500 to 700 HLA-typed donors. To predict cytomegalovirus infection status, the study combined high-throughput TCR immunosequencing, statistical association of individual TCRs with disease status, and machine learning. An earlier analysis of roughly 600 of the donors used high-throughput TCR beta sequencing to judge whether each TCR beta V gene segment behaved as functional or pseudogenic. The study was designed to test whether signatures of past pathogen exposure could be identified by cataloging public T cell receptors.

Details on this clone: No cognate antigen has been identified for it. No much larger clone is present one base from it, and per-base qualities are unavailable.

In total, approximately 610 healthy bone marrow donors made up the cohort. At the time of sampling, all cohort members were nominally healthy, though unrecorded immune exposures were likely present. The donor tested CMV seropositive, placing the donor among the approximately 310 seropositive members of the cohort. A peripheral blood sample was collected from each donor, and TCR beta sequencing was performed on peripheral blood mononuclear cells. Genomic DNA extraction from the blood cell samples was performed with the Qiagen DNeasy Blood Extraction Kit. The research as a whole found: Some IMGT-functional V segments, including TRBV6-2 and TRBV6-3, could not be distinguished by the 87-base-pair reads and were therefore excluded. Over 15 rarely observed V segments, including chromosome 9 orphons, were excluded from the earlier analysis of several hundred of the donors because counts were too low. When HLA alleles, especially DR and DQ, strongly co-occurred, TCR associations were difficult to assign to individual alleles. While some public TCRs were present in many individuals, most TCR sequences turned up only very rarely across donors. In a later analysis, most CMV-associated TCR beta chains were found to appear HLA-restricted, with HLA associations seemingly driven largely by CMV exposure. The presence/absence analyses assumed that sequencing depth was roughly uniform across donors, and that assumption may not be true. According to a later analysis, TCR association rates differed among HLA loci, with DRB1 alleles showing the most associated TCRs and HLA-C alleles showing the fewest. A later genetic analysis reported fewer N-insertions in productive TCRs among donors in an Asian-associated ancestry cluster than the roughly 690-donor mean. For the cohort, immune exposure information was limited to CMV serostatus. In the study, around 160 TCR beta chains were listed as associated with cytomegalovirus. Because HLA typing was missing for some donors at each locus, association tests included only the typed subset. In a later analysis, HLA-associated TCR beta chains showed more clonal expansion and lower generation probabilities than non-associated chains that were equally common. An association between a missense DCLRE1C variant and V-gene and J-gene trimming of TCR beta chains was found in a later genetic analysis and replicated in an independent cohort. The sequencing pipeline was judged likely to have produced a cluster of highly shared sequence variants as a technical artifact. Linkage disequilibrium might explain the correlated functional status among segregating V segments, but an unknown experimental factor could not be ruled out. This cohort had only TCR beta chains sequenced, and the lack of alpha or paired-chain data limited which features could be detected. A few of the identified cytomegalovirus-associated TCR beta chains were confirmed in vitro to be specific for cytomegalovirus antigens. A later analysis associated roughly 17,000 TCR beta sequences with specific HLA alleles at a false discovery rate of 0.05. The classifier was reported to diagnose cytomegalovirus status with high specificity and sensitivity in both the original cohort and the validation cohort. The authors suggested that the approach could potentially be extended to other disease states and immunological phenotypes. A further reported finding was that TCR beta sequences accurately predicted the HLA-A and HLA-B alleles for most subjects in the first cohort. In an earlier analysis of around 600 of the donors, most TCR beta V segments were observed in productive rearrangements about 87% or about 30% of the time, broadly matching IMGT annotations. Several of the top co-occurrence clusters appeared to be linked to parvovirus B19, influenza, CMV and Epstein-Barr virus, according to a later analysis.

Based on the germline V gene, the CDR1 and CDR2 sequences are SGHRS and YFSETQ. At the junction V is shortened by 1 base and J by 0 bases, with 12 bases in between. The CDR3 runs 16 amino acids, cysteine and phenylalanine included. The sequence is cut down to CDR3 DNA, 48 bases in frame from base 1. The method behind the library was the immunoSEQ multiplex PCR assay. A mixture of 60 forward primers for TCR Vbeta segments and 13 reverse primers for TCR Jbeta segments was used in the multiplex PCR. The CDR3 region of rearranged TCR beta genes was amplified from genomic DNA with a multiplex PCR assay. On the Illumina HiSeq System, the amplified TCR beta libraries were sequenced as 87-base-pair reads. Per the authors' processing: A later analysis counted tens of millions of unique TCR beta chains across the 700 or so repertoires, and 10 million to 12 million of these chains were shared by at least two donors. Raw reads were error-corrected and collapsed into unique sequences with a nearest-neighbor algorithm that merged closely related sequences to remove PCR and sequencing errors. Alignment of CDR3 sequences to IMGT reference sequences was used to assign V, D and J gene segments. For a sequence to be retained, at least a six-nucleotide match to both a V gene segment and a J gene segment was required. Rearrangements were classified as productive when the CDR3 lacked stop codons and remained in frame with V and J, and all other rearrangements were classified as non-productive. CDR3 was defined by IMGT convention, running from the second conserved V-encoded cysteine to the conserved J-encoded phenylalanine. The earlier analysis of about 570 of the donors excluded any sequence lacking an unambiguous match to a single V gene segment. An earlier analysis of fewer than 650 of the donors classified V segments as functional when productive rearrangements were above 56.7% and as segregating when the standard deviation between donors was above 5%. To diagnose cytomegalovirus status from the catalog of TCR beta chain sequences, a statistical classification framework was built. A later analysis assigned V and J genes by comparing TCR nucleotide sequences with IMGT/GENE-DB human TR gene sequences. A later analysis assigned CDR3 sequences and most-parsimonious VDJ recombination scenarios with the TCRdist pipeline. In a later analysis, every TCR beta chain was defined by the combination of its CDR3 amino acid sequence and its V-gene family, and reads without a unique V-gene family were dropped. A later analysis removed over 500 highly shared, low-generation-probability nucleotide sequences to deal with suspected cross-contamination and a sequencing artifact. For each public chain, a later analysis derived a clonal expansion index from normalized ranks of inferred template counts within each repertoire. A later analysis computed generation probabilities with a VDJ recombination model fitted to out-of-frame rearrangements, and checked the results against IGoR. In a later analysis, hypergeometric tests were used to score TCR-TCR, TCR-HLA and TCR-CMV co-occurrence, with a repertoire-size bias correction applied to TCR pairs. A later analysis estimated false discovery rates by permuting HLA or CMV assignments 20 times. A later analysis grouped co-occurring TCRs with DBSCAN, adding TCRdist sequence similarity when clustering within HLA-allele-positive subsets. For co-occurrence clustering, repertoires with fewer than 30,000 or more than 120,000 public chains were excluded, along with roughly five repertoires with anomalous nucleotide sharing. TCRdb carries this immuneACCESS record with in-frame sequences only. Its versions omit some clonotypes, under half of them owing to an unresolved V gene in the studies checked, with the rest unexplained. For V, J and clone size, that table is used; D and trimming come from the DNA. The sample yields some 57,000 clones; about 90% were counted once. The biggest ten clones account for over 1.2% of the sample.

The receptor's source is a young man in good health and CMV-seropositive. Source material: PBMCs. The rearranged segments are TRBV5-1 and TRBJ2-3; the best D guess is TRBD2, with 6 bases matching. The base sequence is TGCGCCAGCAGCTTGTCGGCGAGCGGGAGCACAGATACGCAGTATTTT. Its coded protein is CASSLSASGSTDTQYF.